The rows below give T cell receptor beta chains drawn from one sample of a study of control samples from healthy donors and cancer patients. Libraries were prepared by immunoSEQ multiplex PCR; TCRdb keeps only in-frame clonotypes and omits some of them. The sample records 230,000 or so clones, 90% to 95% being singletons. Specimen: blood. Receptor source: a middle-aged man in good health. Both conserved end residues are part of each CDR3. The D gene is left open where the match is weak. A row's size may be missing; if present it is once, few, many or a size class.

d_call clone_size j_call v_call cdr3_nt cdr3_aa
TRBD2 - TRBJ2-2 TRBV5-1 TGCGCCAGCTTCGCTAGCGGGGGGGCCTCGTCTGGGGAGCTGTTTTTT CASFASGGASSGELFF
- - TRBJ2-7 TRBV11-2 TGTGCCAGCAGCCAGGGGACGTTTTGGGAGCAGTACTTC CASSQGTFWEQYF
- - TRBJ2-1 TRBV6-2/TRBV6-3 TGTGCCAGCAGTGCGGGGAGCTCCTACAATGAGCAGTTCTTC CASSAGSSYNEQFF
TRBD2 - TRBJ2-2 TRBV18 TGTGCCAGCTCACCCCGACTAGCGGCGAACACCGGGGAGCTGTTTTTT CASSPRLAANTGELFF
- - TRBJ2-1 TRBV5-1 TGCGCCAGCAGCTTGGCAGGGGAAAGTCCGACTGAGCAGTTCTTC CASSLAGESPTEQFF
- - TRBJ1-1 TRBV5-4 TGTGCCAGCAGCCCCGGAGGGGAGGGGGTCACTGAAGCTTTCTTT CASSPGGEGVTEAFF
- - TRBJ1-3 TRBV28 TGTGCCAGCAGTTTATCCAGCTCCACCATATATTTT CASSLSSSTIYF
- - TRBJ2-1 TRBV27 TGTGCCAGCTCATACGGGGGACGTAATGAGCAGTTCTTC CASSYGGRNEQFF
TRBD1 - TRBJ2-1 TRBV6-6 TGTGCCAGCAGTTACTCGACAGGGGGTTCTGGAAATGAGCAGTTCTTC CASSYSTGGSGNEQFF
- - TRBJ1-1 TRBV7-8 TGTGCCAGCAGCTTAGGAGTACAGACTCCCACTGAAGCTTTCTTT CASSLGVQTPTEAFF
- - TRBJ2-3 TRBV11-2 TGTGCCAGCAGCTTTCAAGGACTCAGCATCTCTGGCACAGATACGCAGTATTTT CASSFQGLSISGTDTQYF
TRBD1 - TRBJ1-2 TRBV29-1 TGCAGCGTTGAAGAGGACAGGGTAGGCTATGGCTACACCTTC CSVEEDRVGYGYTF
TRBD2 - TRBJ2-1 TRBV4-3 TGCGCCAGCAGCCAAGCCCCGGCGGCTAGCGGGGGGGACAATGAGCAGTTCTTC CASSQAPAASGGDNEQFF
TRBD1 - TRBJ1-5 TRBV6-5 TGTGCCAGCAGAATGACAGGGACGAGCAATCAGCCCCAGCATTTT CASRMTGTSNQPQHF
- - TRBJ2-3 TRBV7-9 TGTGCCAGCAGCCCTCAGGGGGGCTGGTTTACGCAGTATTTT CASSPQGGWFTQYF
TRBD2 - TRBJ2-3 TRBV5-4 TGTGCCAGCAGCTCCAAGCGGGGGGTCACAGATACGCAGTATTTT CASSSKRGVTDTQYF
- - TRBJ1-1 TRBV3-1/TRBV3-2 TGTGCCAGCAGTTATAGGGACACCGAAGCTTTCTTT CASSYRDTEAFF
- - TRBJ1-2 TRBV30 TGTGCCTTAAATACAGGGAAAGCTAACTATGGCTACACCTTC CALNTGKANYGYTF
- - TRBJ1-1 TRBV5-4 TGTGCCAGCAGCCGCGGAGGAACTGAAGCTTTCTTT CASSRGGTEAFF
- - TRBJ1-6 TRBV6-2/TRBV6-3 TGTGCCAGCAGTTACAGAGGAAACGATTCACCCCTCCACTTT CASSYRGNDSPLHF
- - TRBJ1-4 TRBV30 TGTGCCTGGAGTGACCCGGGACGTCGATATGCAACTAATGAAAAACTGTTTTTT CAWSDPGRRYATNEKLFF
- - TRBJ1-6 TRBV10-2 TGCGCCAGCAGCGATGGACATTTCAATTCACCCCTCCACTTT CASSDGHFNSPLHF
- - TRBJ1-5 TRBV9 TGTGCCAGCAGCGTAGGGGGACTCCATAATCAGCCCCAGCATTTT CASSVGGLHNQPQHF
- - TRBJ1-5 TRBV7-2 TGTGCCAGCAGCCTTCAGGGGAGTAGCAATCAGCCCCAGCATTTT CASSLQGSSNQPQHF
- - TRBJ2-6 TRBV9 TGTGCCAGCAGCGTAGTAAGCTCTGGGGCCAACGTCCTGACTTTC CASSVVSSGANVLTF
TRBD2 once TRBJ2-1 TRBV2 TGTGCCAGCAGTAGTCGGACTAGCGGGGGGGCGGGTGAGCAGTTCTTC CASSSRTSGGAGEQFF
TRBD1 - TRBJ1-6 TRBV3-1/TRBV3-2 TGTGCCAGCAGCCCAGACAGGGGCTATAATTCACCCCTCCACTTT CASSPDRGYNSPLHF